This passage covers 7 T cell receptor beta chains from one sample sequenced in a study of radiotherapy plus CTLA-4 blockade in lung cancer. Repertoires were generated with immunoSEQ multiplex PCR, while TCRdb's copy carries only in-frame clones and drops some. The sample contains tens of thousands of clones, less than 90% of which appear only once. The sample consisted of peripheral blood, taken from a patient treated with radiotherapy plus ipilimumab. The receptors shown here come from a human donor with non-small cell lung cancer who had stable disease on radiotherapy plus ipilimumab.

The CDR3 loop is CASSLDTGGEQYF. The CDR3 nucleotides are TGTGCCAGCAGCTTAGACACAGGTGGCGAGCAGTACTTC. The V and J genes are TRBV7-9 and TRBJ2-7; the D gene is possibly TRBD1 (5 bases). The germline V gene encodes CDR1 SEHNR and CDR2 FQNEAQ (reference sequence). The CDR3 consists of 13 residues. The germline V and J ends were trimmed by 1 base and 6 bases, with 10 bases remaining between them.

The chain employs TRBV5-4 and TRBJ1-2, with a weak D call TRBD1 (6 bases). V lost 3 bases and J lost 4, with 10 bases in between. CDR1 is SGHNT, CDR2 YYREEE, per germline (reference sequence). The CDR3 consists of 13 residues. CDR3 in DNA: TGTGCCAGCAGCTCTCAGGGGATCTATGGCTACACCTTC. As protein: CASSSQGIYGYTF.

The CDR3 protein is CASSRLPGEETQYF. Here the CDR3 DNA reads TGTGCCAGCTCACGACTCCCCGGGGAAGAGACCCAGTACTTC. The V gene is TRBV18, the J gene TRBJ2-5, with D maybe TRBD2 (5 bases). The CDR3 is 14 amino acids. The V gene's germline CDR1 is KGHSH and CDR2 LQKENI. V lost 4 bases and J 3 bases, leaving 12 bases between the germline ends. Full variable domain (rest looked up from reference TRBV18 and TRBJ2-5): NAGVMQNPRHLVRRRGQEARLRCSPMKGHSHVYWYRQLPEEGLKFMVYLQKENIIDESGMPKERFSAEFPKEGPSILRIQQVVRGDSAAYFCASSRLPGEETQYFGPGTRLLVL.

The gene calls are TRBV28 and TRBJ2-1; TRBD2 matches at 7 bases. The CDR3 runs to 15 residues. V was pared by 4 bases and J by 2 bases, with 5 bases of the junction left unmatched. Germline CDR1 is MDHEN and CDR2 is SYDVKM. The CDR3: CASSSSGTTYNEQFF. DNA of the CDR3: TGTGCCAGCAGTTCGAGCGGGACCACCTACAATGAGCAGTTCTTC. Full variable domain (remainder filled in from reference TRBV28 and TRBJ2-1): DVKVTQSSRYLVKRTGEKVFLECVQDMDHENMFWYRQDPGLGLRLIYFSYDVKMKEKGDIPEGYSVSREKKERFSLILESASTNQTSMYLCASSSSGTTYNEQFFGPGTRLTVL.

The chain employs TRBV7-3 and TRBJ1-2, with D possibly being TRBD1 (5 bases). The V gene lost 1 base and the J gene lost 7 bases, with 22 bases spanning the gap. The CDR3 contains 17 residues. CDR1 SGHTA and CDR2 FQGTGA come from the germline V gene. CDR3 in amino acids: CASSLKATGLEGSGYTF. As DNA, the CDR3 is TGTGCCAGCAGCTTAAAGGCTACGGGGCTAGAGGGGAGTGGCTACACCTTC.

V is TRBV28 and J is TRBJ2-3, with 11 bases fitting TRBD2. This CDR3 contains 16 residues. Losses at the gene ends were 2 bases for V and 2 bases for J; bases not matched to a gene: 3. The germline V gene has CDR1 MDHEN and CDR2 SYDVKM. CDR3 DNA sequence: TGTGCCAGCAGTTTAGGGACTAGCGGTCCCACAGATACGCAGTATTTT. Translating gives CASSLGTSGPTDTQYF.

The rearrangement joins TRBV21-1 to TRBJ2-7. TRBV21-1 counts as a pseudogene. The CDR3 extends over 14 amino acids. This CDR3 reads CASSKRGRQHEQYF. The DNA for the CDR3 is TGTGCCAGCAGCAAAAGGGGGAGGCAGCACGAGCAGTACTTC.